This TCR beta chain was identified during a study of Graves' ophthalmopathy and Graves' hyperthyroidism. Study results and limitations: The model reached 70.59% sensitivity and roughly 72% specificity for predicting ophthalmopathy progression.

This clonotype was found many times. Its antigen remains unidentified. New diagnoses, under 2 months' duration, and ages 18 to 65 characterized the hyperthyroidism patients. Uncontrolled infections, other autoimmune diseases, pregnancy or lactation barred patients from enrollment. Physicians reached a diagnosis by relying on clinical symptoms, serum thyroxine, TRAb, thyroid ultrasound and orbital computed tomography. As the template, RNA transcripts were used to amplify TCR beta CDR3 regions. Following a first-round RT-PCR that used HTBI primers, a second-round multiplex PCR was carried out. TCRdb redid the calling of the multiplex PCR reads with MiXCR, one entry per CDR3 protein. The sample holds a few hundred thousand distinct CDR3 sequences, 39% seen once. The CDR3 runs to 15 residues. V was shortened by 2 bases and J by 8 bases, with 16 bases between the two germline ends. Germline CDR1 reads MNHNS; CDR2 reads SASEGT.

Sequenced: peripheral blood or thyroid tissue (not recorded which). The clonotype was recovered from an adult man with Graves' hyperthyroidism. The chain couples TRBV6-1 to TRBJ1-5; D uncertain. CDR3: CASSEPFSRREPQHF. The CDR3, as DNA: TGTGCCAGCAGTGAACCCTTCTCACGGAGGGAGCCCCAGCATTTT.